The clone carrying this T cell receptor (beta chain) turned up a few times. TCRdb called the RT-PCR reads again in MiXCR, with one record for every CDR3 protein. The table lists 150,000 to 200,000 distinct CDR3 sequences, 24% of them singletons. This sample was taken from a study of patients and donors after allogeneic stem cell transplantation. V dropped 4 bases and J dropped 2; count of bases not matched to a gene: 2. There are 14 residues in the CDR3. The sequenced sample was blood, either unsorted or a sorted T cell fraction (not recorded which). The V and J genes are TRBV12-3 or TRBV12-4 and TRBJ2-3; 8 positions match TRBD2. This receptor was identified in a human donor who was either an allogeneic HSCT recipient or a stem cell or donor lymphocyte infusion donor (not recorded which). It is not recorded whose cells these are; they may come from a transplant donor. The CDR3 region has the DNA TGTGCCAGCAGTTCGGGACTAGACACAGATACGCAGTATTTT. Translation: CASSSGLDTDTQYF.